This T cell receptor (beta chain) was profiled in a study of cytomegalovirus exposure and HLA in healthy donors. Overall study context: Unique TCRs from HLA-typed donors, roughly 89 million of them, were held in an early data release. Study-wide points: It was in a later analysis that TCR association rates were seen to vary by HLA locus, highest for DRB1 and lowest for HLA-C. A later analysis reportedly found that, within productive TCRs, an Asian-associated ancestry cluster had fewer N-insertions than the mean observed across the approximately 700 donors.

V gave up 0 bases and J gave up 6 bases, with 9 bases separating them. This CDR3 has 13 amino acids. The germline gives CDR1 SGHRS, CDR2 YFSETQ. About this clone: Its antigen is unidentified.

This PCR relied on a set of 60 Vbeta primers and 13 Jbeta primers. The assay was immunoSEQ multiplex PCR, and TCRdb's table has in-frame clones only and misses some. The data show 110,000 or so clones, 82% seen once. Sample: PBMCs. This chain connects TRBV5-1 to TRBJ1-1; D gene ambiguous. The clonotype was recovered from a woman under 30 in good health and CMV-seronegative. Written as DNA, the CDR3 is TGCGCCAGCAGCTTGGAAGAGGGTCCTGAAGCTTTCTTT. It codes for CASSLEEGPEAFF.